This TCR beta chain was sequenced in a study of blood T cell repertoires in COVID-19. Study details: Samples representing acute and convalescent COVID-19 were sourced from the United States, Italy and Spain. In each case, the material was cDNA or gDNA derived from T cells, B-cell-depleted T cells, or PBMCs.

As handled by the study authors: Using reference gene primer amplification, nucleated cell counts were estimated. TCRdb's table, derived via immunoSEQ multiplex PCR, lists solely in-frame clones and lacks some. That table gives V, J and clone size, and the DNA gave D and trimming. There are approximately 190,000 clones in the sample; 84% occur only once, and roughly 14% lies in the top ten. V gave up 7 bases and J gave up 7 bases, with 20 bases separating them. CDR3 length: 14 amino acids. The germline V gene has CDR1 GTSNPN and CDR2 SVGIG (reference sequence). The sequence came from a man aged 25-45 years with active or convalescent COVID-19. Sequenced sample: peripheral blood. The chain uses TRBV30 and TRBJ2-1; tentatively, D is TRBD1 (5 bases). CDR3 in DNA: TGTGCCTCCAACGCAGGGTGGGTAGGGAATGAGCAGTTCTTC. It yields the protein CASNAGWVGNEQFF.